The source of this T cell receptor beta chain is a study of molecular identifiers for immune sequencing clone quantification. As for the study in general: Split five ways in replicates, RNA from about 20,000 or 100,000 naive CD8 cells had four portions sequenced. Overall study findings and caveats: A shared barcode on identical TCR molecules could lead to underestimated sizes for highly expanded clones. Beyond 20 RNA copies, clones held over 98% of effector molecules, compared with under 1% in naive cells.

From 20,000 to 1,000,000 sorted cells, naive CD8 libraries were generated with 10%, 30% or 50% RNA. Details on this clonotype: Antigen specificity is unknown. An end of the junction does not agree with germline; a read error may underlie this.

The CDR3 consists of 17 residues. Germline CDR1 LNHNV, CDR2 YYDKDF (reference sequence). MiXCR, run by TCRdb on the PCR reads, gives a single entry per CDR3 protein. The sample yields some 680,000 distinct CDR3 sequences, about 25% seen once. The rearrangement uses TRBV15 and TRBJ2-1, with D perhaps given as TRBD1 or TRBD2 (5 bases each). The material sequenced was naive CD8+ T cells from blood, with Jurkat cell RNA spiked in. Specified subset: FACS-sorted CD8+CD4-CCR7+CD45RA+ naive T cells. This clonotype originated in a human donor in good health. Some libraries in this study had Jurkat cell RNA spiked in. The CDR3 DNA is TGTGCCGCCAGCAGAGAACCGGGGCACGGTGCCTACAATGAGCAGTTCTTC. Residues: CAASREPGHGAYNEQFF.